This TCR beta chain was observed in a study of blood T cell repertoires in COVID-19. Sequenced by immunoSEQ multiplex PCR; TCRdb stores in-frame clones only, minus some. Of some 300,000 clones listed, nearly 90% were seen once; the top ten hold 0.8% to 1.3%. The trim removed 0 bases at V and 6 bases at J, leaving 11 bases unmatched. Germline CDR1 reads MNHEY; CDR2 reads SMNVEV (reference sequence). CDR3 size: 16 residues. This receptor was taken from a woman aged 40 to 50 with COVID-19, enrolled during active disease. The chain joins TRBV27 to TRBJ2-7; the match to TRBD1 covers 7 bases. The specimen sequenced was peripheral blood. CDR3 sequence (DNA): TGTGCCAGCAGTTTATCTTCGGGGACAGCCCGTCGCGAGCAGTACTTC. This encodes CASSLSSGTARREQYF.